Shown below are 16 T cell receptor beta chains from a single sample sequenced in a study of blood T cells in healthy people across ages. Sample-barcoded 5' priming and a J-beta primer mix drove a second PCR of roughly 7 to 11 cycles. TCRdb reanalysed the 5' RACE reads using MiXCR and keeps one entry per CDR3 protein. In the table there are 630,000 or so distinct CDR3 sequences, approximately 29% of which are singletons. The sequenced material came from blood. These receptors originate from a woman of 80 years or more in good health.

This clonotype was found a few times. The gene calls are TRBV5-1 and TRBJ2-2; possible D gene TRBD1, 6 bases. Trimming removed 1 base at V and 6 bases at J, with 16 bases between. CDR3 size: 16 residues. Per germline, CDR1 SGHRS and CDR2 YFSETQ. CDR3 sequence (DNA): TGCGCCAGCAGCTTGACCCCCAGGGGTTCGGCCGGGGAGCTGTTTTTT. Protein product: CASSLTPRGSAGELFF.

This clonotype was seen more than once but under ten times. CDR3 DNA sequence: TGTGCCTGGAGTGCCCTCCGTACAAGTACGCAGTATTTT. This encodes CAWSALRTSTQYF. The chain joins TRBV30 to TRBJ2-3; D ambiguous. The CDR3 spans 13 residues. Germline lookup yields CDR1 GTSNPN and CDR2 SVGIG (reference sequence). V was trimmed by 1 base and J by 8 bases, leaving 13 bases between them.

At least ten counts were recorded for this clonotype. The gene calls are TRBV6-1 and TRBJ2-5; D is uncertain. CDR3 length: 17 amino acids. Germline V lookup: CDR1 MNHNS, CDR2 SASEGT. V shed 1 base and J shed 4 bases, with 19 bases lying between them. Written as DNA, the CDR3 is TGTGCCAGCAGTGAAGGGGCCCGTAGGGTTGTACGAGAGACCCAGTACTTC. Its translation is CASSEGARRVVRETQYF.

This clonotype was counted only a few times. The rearrangement uses TRBV5-1 and TRBJ2-3; D is ambiguous. The CDR3 has 15 residues. The germline gives CDR1 SGHRS, CDR2 YFSETQ. The V end lost 3 bases, the J end lost 4 bases, and 15 bases lay between the germline ends. The DNA for the CDR3 is TGCGCCAGCAGCTCGAAGGTCCCGAGCGCAGATACGCAGTATTTT. Translation: CASSSKVPSADTQYF.

In this sample, this clonotype turned up many times. V gene TRBV5-1 combines with J gene TRBJ2-7; 10 nucleotides agree with TRBD1. CDR3 length: 15 amino acids. V trimming: 4 bases; J trimming: 2 bases; junction bases outside the gene matches: 6. Germline V gene lookup returns CDR1 SGHRS and CDR2 YFSETQ. The CDR3 DNA reads as TGCGCCAGCAGCATAGGGACAGGGGTGACCTACGAGCAGTACTTC. It specifies CASSIGTGVTYEQYF.

Many counts were recorded for this clonotype. The chain links TRBV5-1 to TRBJ2-1; TRBD1 agrees at 9 bases. The germline gives CDR1 SGHRS, CDR2 YFSETQ. The V segment lost 4 bases and the J segment 9 bases; nucleotides outside the gene matches: 14. The CDR3 is 16 residues long. The CDR3: CASSTLQGAGVSEQFF. The CDR3, as DNA: TGCGCCAGCAGCACCCTACAGGGGGCGGGGGTTAGTGAGCAGTTCTTC.

In this sample, this clonotype turned up a few times. The chain links TRBV6-6 to TRBJ1-1, with a tentative D call TRBD1 (5 bases). This CDR3 is built from 14 residues. CDR1 MNHNY and CDR2 SVGAGI come from the germline V gene (reference sequence). Between the trimmed V and J ends, which lost 2 bases and 4 bases, there was a span of 11 bases. The CDR3 region is CASSYGTGSTEAFF. For the CDR3, the DNA is TGTGCCAGCAGTTACGGGACGGGATCCACTGAAGCTTTCTTT.

This clonotype was detected many times. The chain recombines TRBV20-1 with TRBJ2-5; D is ambiguous. V lost 7 bases and J 4 bases, leaving 13 bases between the germline ends. The length of the CDR3 is 12 residues. Germline-derived CDR1 and CDR2 are DFQATT and SNEGSKA (reference sequence). Here the CDR3 reads CSVLGRPETQYF. CDR3 bases: TGCAGTGTGCTCGGACGACCAGAGACCCAGTACTTC.

CDR3: CASSLDTAGAQETQYF. As DNA, the CDR3 is TGCGCCAGCAGCTTGGATACAGCGGGGGCGCAAGAGACCCAGTACTTC. This rearrangement joins TRBV5-1 to TRBJ2-7, with TRBD2 matching 8 bases. The DNA end lines up better with TRBJ2-5; the J call may be wrong. Germline V gene data show CDR1 as SGHRS and CDR2 as YFSETQ. This CDR3 is built from 16 residues.

In this sample, this clonotype turned up a few times. The chain couples TRBV5-4 to TRBJ2-5; D may be TRBD1 or TRBD2 (6 bases each). V was pared by 4 bases and J by 11 bases, with 27 bases between. The CDR3 length is 16 residues. Germline CDR1 reads SGHNT; CDR2 reads YYREEE (reference sequence). Here the CDR3 DNA reads TGTGCCAGCAGCGCAGGGGACTCCGGATATTTTGGTGAGCAGTACTTC. Its protein is CASSAGDSGYFGEQYF.

As for this clonotype: A much larger clone differs from this one at a single base, so this may be a read error. The chain links TRBV27 to TRBJ1-2; 7 bases match TRBD1. This CDR3 is 13 amino acids long. The ends lost 8 bases at V and 5 bases at J; junction bases unmatched: 8. Germline V gene sequence: CDR1 MNHEY, CDR2 SMNVEV (reference sequence). Written as DNA, the CDR3 is TGTGCCAGCGGTACCAGACAGGGTTATGGCTACACCTTC. This codes for CASGTRQGYGYTF.

A word on this clonotype: A read error is possible here, since a much larger clone lies one base away. The CDR3 bases are TGTGCCAGCAAAGACAGGGCGGTTAACTGTGGCTACACCTTC. Encoded protein: CASKDRAVNCGYTF. V usage is TRBV6-1 and J usage is TRBJ1-2; 7 bases are shared with TRBD1. This CDR3 spans 14 amino acids. CDR1 is MNHNS, CDR2 SASEGT, per germline.

This clonotype has only a few counts. The CDR3 protein is CASSPPWTGVGTEAFF. The CDR3 DNA reads as TGTGCCAGCTCACCACCGTGGACAGGGGTCGGCACTGAAGCTTTCTTT. The chain carries TRBV18 and TRBJ1-1; TRBD1 matches 9 bases. The CDR3 has 16 amino acids. V lost 0 bases to trimming and J lost 4 bases; unmatched junction nucleotides: 6. The germline gives CDR1 KGHSH, CDR2 LQKENI.

This clonotype showed up many times. Here the CDR3 DNA reads TGCAGTGCCCTAGGTAGGGTCGGGACAGGGAAGGGTCAGCCCCAGCATTTT. Amino acids: CSALGRVGTGKGQPQHF. This rearrangement joins TRBV20-1 to TRBJ1-5; 9 bases are shared with TRBD1. Losses at the gene ends were 6 bases for V and 6 bases for J; bases not matched to a gene: 18. Germline V gene lookup returns CDR1 DFQATT and CDR2 SNEGSKA (reference sequence). The CDR3 consists of 17 residues.

This clonotype was picked up many times. The chain employs TRBV4-3 and TRBJ1-1; perhaps TRBD1 as D (6 bases). V was shortened by 2 bases and J by 5 bases, with 12 bases between the two germline ends. The CDR3 runs 14 residues. Germline V gene data show CDR1 as LGHNA and CDR2 as YSLEER. The CDR3 loop reads CASSQHHTGTEAFF. The DNA for the CDR3 is TGCGCCAGCAGCCAACACCATACAGGGACTGAAGCTTTCTTT.

A few counts support this clonotype. The chain couples TRBV6-5 to TRBJ2-1; TRBD1 matches at 8 bases. V shed 5 bases and J 5 bases; nucleotides not matched to a gene: 8. The CDR3 extends over 15 amino acids. The germline gives CDR1 MNHEY, CDR2 SVGAGI. The CDR3 loop reads CASSPPTGDHNEQFF. The CDR3 DNA reads as TGTGCCAGCAGTCCTCCGACAGGGGATCACAATGAGCAGTTCTTC.